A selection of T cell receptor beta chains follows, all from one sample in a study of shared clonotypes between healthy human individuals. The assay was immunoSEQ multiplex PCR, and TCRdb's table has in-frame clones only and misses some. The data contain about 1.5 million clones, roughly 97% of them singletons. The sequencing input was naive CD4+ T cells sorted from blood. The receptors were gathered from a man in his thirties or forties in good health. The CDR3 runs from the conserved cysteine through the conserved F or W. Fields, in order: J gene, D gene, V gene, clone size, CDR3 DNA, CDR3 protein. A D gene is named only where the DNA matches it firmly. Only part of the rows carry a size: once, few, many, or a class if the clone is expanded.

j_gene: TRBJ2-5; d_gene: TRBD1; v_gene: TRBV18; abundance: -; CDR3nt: TGTGCCAGCTCACCTCTACCGGGGACAGGGGGCATTGAGACCCAGTACTTC; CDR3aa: CASSPLPGTGGIETQYF
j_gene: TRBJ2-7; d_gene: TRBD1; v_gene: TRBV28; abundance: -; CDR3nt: TGTGCCAGCGAGCCTCCAGGGGGCTCCTACGAGCAGTACTTC; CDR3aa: CASEPPGGSYEQYF
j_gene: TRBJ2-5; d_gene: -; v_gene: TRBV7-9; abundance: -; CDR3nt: TGTGCCAGCAGCTTAGTTCCGCAGACCAAGAAGACCCAGTACTTC; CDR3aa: CASSLVPQTKKTQYF
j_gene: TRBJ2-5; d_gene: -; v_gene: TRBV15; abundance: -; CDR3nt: TGTGCCACCAGCTCGATCCTTCAGGGGCCCCAAGAGACCCAGTACTTC; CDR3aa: CATSSILQGPQETQYF
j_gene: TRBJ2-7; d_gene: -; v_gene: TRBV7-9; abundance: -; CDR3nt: TGTGCCAGCAGCTTACGGGCTTACGAGCAGTACTTC; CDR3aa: CASSLRAYEQYF
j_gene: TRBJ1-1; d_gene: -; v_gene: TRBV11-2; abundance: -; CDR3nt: TGTGCCAGCAGCGACTACAAGGGAGAGAACACTGAAGCTTTCTTT; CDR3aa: CASSDYKGENTEAFF
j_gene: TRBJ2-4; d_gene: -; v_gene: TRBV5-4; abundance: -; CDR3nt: TGTGCCAGCAGCTTGGAGCCGGGGAGGGCCAAAAACATTCAGTACTTC; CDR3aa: CASSLEPGRAKNIQYF
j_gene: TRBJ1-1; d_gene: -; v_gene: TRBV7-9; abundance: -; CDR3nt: TGTGCCAGCAGCTTCAATGAAGCTTTCTTT; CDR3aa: CASSFNEAFF
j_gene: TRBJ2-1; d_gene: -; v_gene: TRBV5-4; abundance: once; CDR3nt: TGTGCCAGCAGCTTGGGGGTACAGAACAATGAGCAGTTCTTC; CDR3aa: CASSLGVQNNEQFF
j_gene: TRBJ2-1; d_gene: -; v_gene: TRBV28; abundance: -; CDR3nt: TGTGCCAGCGAAAGCTATAATGAGCAGTTCTTC; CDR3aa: CASESYNEQFF
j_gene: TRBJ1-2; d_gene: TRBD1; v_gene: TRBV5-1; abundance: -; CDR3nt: TGCGCCAGCAGCCGTGGGGACAGGGCCAACTATGGCTACACCTTC; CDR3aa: CASSRGDRANYGYTF
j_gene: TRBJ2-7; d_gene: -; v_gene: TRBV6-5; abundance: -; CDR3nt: TGTGCCACTCAGCAGACGGACGAGCAGTACTTC; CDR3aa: CATQQTDEQYF
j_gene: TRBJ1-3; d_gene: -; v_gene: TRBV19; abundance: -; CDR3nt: TGTGCCAGTAGTGGCGGACAGCGGAGCTCTGGAAACACCATATATTTT; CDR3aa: CASSGGQRSSGNTIYF
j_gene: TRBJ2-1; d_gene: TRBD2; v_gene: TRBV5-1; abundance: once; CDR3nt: TGCGCCAGCATGGAGGGACTAGCGGGAGGAATTAATGAGCAGTTCTTC; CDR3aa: CASMEGLAGGINEQFF
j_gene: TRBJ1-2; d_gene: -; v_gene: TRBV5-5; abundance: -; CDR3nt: TGTGCCAGCAGCCCGGGGACCCTGATACTTACCTATGGCTACACCTTC; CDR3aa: CASSPGTLILTYGYTF
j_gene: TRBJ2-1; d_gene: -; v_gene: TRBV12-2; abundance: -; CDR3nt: TGTGCAAGTCGCTTAGACCAGGGTTATGAGCAGTTCTTC; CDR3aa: CASRLDQGYEQFF
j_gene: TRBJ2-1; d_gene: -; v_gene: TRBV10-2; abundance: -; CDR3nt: TGCGCCAGCAGCCGGGGGGCCGCGGGGAGCTCCTACAATGAGCAGTTCTTC; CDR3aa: CASSRGAAGSSYNEQFF
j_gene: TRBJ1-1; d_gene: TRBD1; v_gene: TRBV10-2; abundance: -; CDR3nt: TGCGCCAGCCGGGGACAGTACGGGAACGCTGAAGCTTTCTTT; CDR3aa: CASRGQYGNAEAFF
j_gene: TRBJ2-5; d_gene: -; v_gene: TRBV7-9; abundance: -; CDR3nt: TGTGCCAGCAGCTTAGCCGGGGCTGAGACCCAGTACTTC; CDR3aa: CASSLAGAETQYF
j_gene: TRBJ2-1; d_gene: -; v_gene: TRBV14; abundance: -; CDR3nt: TGTGCCAGCAGCCAAGATATCAGCTTGTATCCGTTCTTC; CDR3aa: CASSQDISLYPFF
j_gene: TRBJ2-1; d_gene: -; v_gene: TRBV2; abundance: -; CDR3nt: TGTGCCAGCAGTGGGGGGGCGGAGCAGTTCTTC; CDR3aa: CASSGGAEQFF
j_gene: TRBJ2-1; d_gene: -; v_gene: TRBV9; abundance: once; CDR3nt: TGTGCCAGCAGCGGAGGGACCTACAATGAGCAGTTCTTC; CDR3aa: CASSGGTYNEQFF
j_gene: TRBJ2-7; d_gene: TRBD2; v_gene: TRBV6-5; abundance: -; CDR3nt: TGTGCCAGCAGGGACATTAGCGGGAGGGCCAACGAGCAGTACTTC; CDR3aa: CASRDISGRANEQYF
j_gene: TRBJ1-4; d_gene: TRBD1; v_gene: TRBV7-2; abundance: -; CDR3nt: TGTGCCAGCAGCCCCCGGACAGGGGGTGGCGAAAAACTGTTTTTT; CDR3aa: CASSPRTGGGEKLFF
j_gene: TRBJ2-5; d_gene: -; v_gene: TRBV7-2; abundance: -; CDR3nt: TGTGCCAGCACCCAACCTCAAGAGACCCAGTACTTC; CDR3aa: CASTQPQETQYF
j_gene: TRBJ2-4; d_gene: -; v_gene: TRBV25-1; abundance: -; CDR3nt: TGTGCCAGCAGTGAATCACAGGGCGTCAAAAACATTCAGTACTTC; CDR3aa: CASSESQGVKNIQYF
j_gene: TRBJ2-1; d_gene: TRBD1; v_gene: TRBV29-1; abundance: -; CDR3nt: TGCAGCGGGCGGACAGGGGATTACAATGAGCAGTTCTTC; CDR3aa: CSGRTGDYNEQFF
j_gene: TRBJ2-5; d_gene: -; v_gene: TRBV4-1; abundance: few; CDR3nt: TGCGCCAGCAGCCAAGGGTCCCAGGGGAAGACCCAGTACTTC; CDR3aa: CASSQGSQGKTQYF
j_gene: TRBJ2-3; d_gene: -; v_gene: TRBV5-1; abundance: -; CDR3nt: TGCGCCAGCAGCCCGGCCCGCACAGATACGCAGTATTTT; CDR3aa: CASSPARTDTQYF
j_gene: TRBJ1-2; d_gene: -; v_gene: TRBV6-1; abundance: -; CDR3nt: TGTGCCAGCAGTGGGGTATATGGCTACACCTTC; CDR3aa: CASSGVYGYTF
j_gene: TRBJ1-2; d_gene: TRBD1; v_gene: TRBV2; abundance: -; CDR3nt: TGTGCCAGCAGCAAGCTGCAGGGGGCTGGCTATGGCTACACCTTC; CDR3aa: CASSKLQGAGYGYTF
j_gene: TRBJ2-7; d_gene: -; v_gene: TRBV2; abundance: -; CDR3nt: TGTGCCAGCAATAGTTACGAGGACCCAGCCTACGAGCAGTACTTC; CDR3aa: CASNSYEDPAYEQYF
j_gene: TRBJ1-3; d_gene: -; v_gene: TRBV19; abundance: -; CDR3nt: TGTGCCAGTAGTATGAACTCTGGAAACACCATATATTTT; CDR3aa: CASSMNSGNTIYF
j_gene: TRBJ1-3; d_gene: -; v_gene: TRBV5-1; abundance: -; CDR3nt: TGCGCCAGCCGCAGGGATTGGGAAAACACCATATATTTT; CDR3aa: CASRRDWENTIYF
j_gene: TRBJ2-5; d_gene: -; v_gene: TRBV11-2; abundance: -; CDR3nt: TGTGCCAGCAGTCGAAGGGGTTTGTGGGCCCAGTACTTC; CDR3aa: CASSRRGLWAQYF
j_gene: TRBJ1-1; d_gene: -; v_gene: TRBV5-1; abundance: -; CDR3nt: TGCGCCAGCAGGTCAGGGGATTCACTCACTGAAGCTTTCTTT; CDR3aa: CASRSGDSLTEAFF
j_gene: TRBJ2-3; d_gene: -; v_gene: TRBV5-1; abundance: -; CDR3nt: TGCGCCAGCAGCTTGGATGCGGCATCCTCCACAGATACGCAGTATTTT; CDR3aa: CASSLDAASSTDTQYF
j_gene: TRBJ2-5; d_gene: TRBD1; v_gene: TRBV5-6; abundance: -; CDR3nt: TGTGCCAGCAGCCAGGACAGGGAAGAGACCCAGTACTTC; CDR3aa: CASSQDREETQYF
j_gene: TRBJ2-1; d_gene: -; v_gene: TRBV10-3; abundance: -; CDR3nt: TGTGCCATCAGTGAGGGACGAGGGGGCAATGAGCAGTTCTTC; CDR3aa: CAISEGRGGNEQFF
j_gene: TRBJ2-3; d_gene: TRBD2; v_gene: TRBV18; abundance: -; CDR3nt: TGTGCCAGCTCCCCACGGACTAGCGGGAGAAACACAGATACGCAGTATTTT; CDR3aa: CASSPRTSGRNTDTQYF
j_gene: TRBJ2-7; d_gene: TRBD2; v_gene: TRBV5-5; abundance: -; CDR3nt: TGTGCCAGCAGCTTGGCTAGCGGGGGTCTCTACGAGCAGTACTTC; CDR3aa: CASSLASGGLYEQYF
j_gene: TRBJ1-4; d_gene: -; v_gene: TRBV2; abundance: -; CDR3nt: TGTGCCAGCAGTGACCTTACTAATGAAAAACTGTTTTTT; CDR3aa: CASSDLTNEKLFF
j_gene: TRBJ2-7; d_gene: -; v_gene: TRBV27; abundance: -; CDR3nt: TGTGCCAGCAGTTTAAAACTCAGCAACTACGAGCAGTACTTC; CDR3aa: CASSLKLSNYEQYF